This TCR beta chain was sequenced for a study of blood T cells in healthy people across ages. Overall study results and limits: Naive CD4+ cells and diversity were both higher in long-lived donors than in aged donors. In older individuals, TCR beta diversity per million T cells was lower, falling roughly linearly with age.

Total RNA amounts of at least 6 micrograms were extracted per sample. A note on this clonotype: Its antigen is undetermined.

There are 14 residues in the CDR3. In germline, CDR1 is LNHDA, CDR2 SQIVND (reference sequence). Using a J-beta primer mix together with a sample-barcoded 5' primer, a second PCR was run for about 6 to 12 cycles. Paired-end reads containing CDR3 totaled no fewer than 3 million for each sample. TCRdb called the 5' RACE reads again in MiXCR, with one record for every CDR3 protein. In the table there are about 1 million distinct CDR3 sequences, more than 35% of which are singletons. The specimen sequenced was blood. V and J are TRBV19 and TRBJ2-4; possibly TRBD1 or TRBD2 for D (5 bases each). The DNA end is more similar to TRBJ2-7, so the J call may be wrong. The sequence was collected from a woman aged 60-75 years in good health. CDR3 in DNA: TGTGCCAGTCCCCTCCGAGGGGCCCACTACGAGCAGTACTTC. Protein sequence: CASPLRGAHYEQYF.